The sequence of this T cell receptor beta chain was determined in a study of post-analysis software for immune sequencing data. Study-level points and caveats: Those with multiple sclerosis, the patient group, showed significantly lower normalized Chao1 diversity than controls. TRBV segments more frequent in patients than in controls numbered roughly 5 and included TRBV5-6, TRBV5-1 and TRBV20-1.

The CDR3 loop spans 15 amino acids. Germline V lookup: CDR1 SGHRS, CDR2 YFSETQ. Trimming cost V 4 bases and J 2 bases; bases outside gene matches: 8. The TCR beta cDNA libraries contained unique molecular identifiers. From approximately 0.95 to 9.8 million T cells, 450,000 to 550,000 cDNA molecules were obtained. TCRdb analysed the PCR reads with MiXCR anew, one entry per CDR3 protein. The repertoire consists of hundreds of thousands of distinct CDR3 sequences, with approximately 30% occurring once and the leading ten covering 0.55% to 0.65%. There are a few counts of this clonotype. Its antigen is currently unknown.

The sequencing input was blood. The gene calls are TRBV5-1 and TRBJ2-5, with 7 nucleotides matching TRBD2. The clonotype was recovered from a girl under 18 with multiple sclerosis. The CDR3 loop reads CASSPLSGSQETQYF. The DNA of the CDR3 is TGCGCCAGCAGCCCCCTTAGCGGGTCTCAAGAGACCCAGTACTTC. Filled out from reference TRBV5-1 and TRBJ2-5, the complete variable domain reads KAGVTQTPRYLIKTRGQQVTLSCSPISGHRSVSWYQQTPGQGLQFLFEYFSETQRNKGNFPGRFSGRQFSNSRSEMNVSTLELGDSALYLCASSPLSGSQETQYFGPGTRLLVL.